The text below deals with one T cell receptor beta chain. Original processing notes: Nucleated cell counts were estimated from reference gene primer amplification. Sequenced by immunoSEQ multiplex PCR; TCRdb stores in-frame clones only, minus some. D and trimming were read from the DNA, whereas the V and J calls and clone size are those reported in that table. The sample records some 220,000 clones, 70% to 90% being singletons. These data come from a study of blood T cell repertoires in COVID-19. Study information: COVID-19 samples from acute and convalescent phases originated in the United States, Italy and Spain.

Germline values: CDR1 MNHEY, CDR2 SVGEGT. V gave up 5 bases and J gave up 4 bases; unmatched junction bases: 2. This CDR3 has 14 amino acids. Enrolled during active infection, Seattle patients were then followed longitudinally. The J gene is TRBJ2-2, the V gene TRBV6-2 or TRBV6-3, with TRBD2 matching 9 bases. The source material was peripheral blood. The sequence derives from a woman in her sixties or seventies with COVID-19, enrolled during active disease. CDR3 DNA sequence: TGTGCCAGCAGTCGAGCGGGAGGCACCGGGGAGCTGTTTTTT. Residues: CASSRAGGTGELFF.